These 7 T cell receptor beta chains originate from one sample sequenced in a study of blood T cell repertoires in COVID-19. The assay was immunoSEQ multiplex PCR, and TCRdb's table has in-frame clones only and misses some. The sample lists around 250,000 clones; about 89% were seen once. Sequencing input: PBMCs or T cells enriched from blood (not recorded which). Receptors originate from a human donor in a cohort exposed to, infected with or recovered from COVID-19 (not recorded which). The donor label of this sample is uncertain.

V is TRBV11-2 and J is TRBJ2-2; D unclear. CDR1 and CDR2 from the germline V gene are SGHAT and FQNNGV. The length of the CDR3 is 13 residues. Trimming cost V 5 bases and J 6 bases, with 10 bases left between them. Here the CDR3 reads CASSPRPAGELFF. As DNA, the CDR3 is TGTGCCAGCAGCCCCAGGCCCGCCGGGGAGCTGTTTTTT.

The chain couples TRBV9 to TRBJ2-3; maybe TRBD2 (5 bases). The CDR3 totals 15 residues. V gave up 1 base and J gave up 5 bases, with 14 bases separating them. Germline CDR1 and CDR2: SGDLS and YYNGEE. The CDR3 region has the DNA TGTGCCAGCAGCGTATGGCTAGGAGGAGTAGATACGCAGTATTTT. Its protein is CASSVWLGGVDTQYF. Full variable domain (missing parts from reference TRBV9 and TRBJ2-3): DSGVTQTPKHLITATGQRVTLRCSPRSGDLSVYWYQQSLDQGLQFLIQYYNGEERAKGNILERFSAQQFPDLHSELNLSSLELGDSALYFCASSVWLGGVDTQYFGPGTRLTVL.

Only one count was recorded for this clone. The V and J genes are TRBV19 and TRBJ1-5; D perhaps matches TRBD1 (5 bases). The CDR3 length is 17 residues. The V and J ends lost 5 bases and 2 bases respectively, with 19 bases between them. Germline-derived CDR1 and CDR2 are LNHDA and SQIVND (reference sequence). The chain's CDR3 is CASSLQAGAGGNQPQHF. In DNA form, the CDR3 reads TGTGCCAGTAGTCTCCAGGCCGGAGCGGGGGGCAATCAGCCCCAGCATTTT. The full variable domain, rest sourced from reference TRBV19 and TRBJ1-5, is DGGITQSPKYLFRKEGQNVTLSCEQNLNHDAMYWYRQDPGQGLRLIYYSQIVNDFQKGDIAEGYSVSREKKESFPLTVTSAQKNPTAFYLCASSLQAGAGGNQPQHFGDGTRLSIL.

The rearrangement links TRBV29-1 to TRBJ1-2, with D maybe TRBD1 (5 bases). The CDR3 spans 12 residues. Trimming removed 3 bases from V and 9 bases from J, with 14 bases in between. Germline V gene data show CDR1 as SQVTM and CDR2 as ANQGSEA. The DNA for the CDR3 is TGCAGCGTTGAGGCGGGGGGACGGAGCTACACCTTC. Translation: CSVEAGGRSYTF.

V usage is TRBV5-1 and J usage is TRBJ1-5; perhaps TRBD1 as D (6 bases). Germline V gene sequence: CDR1 SGHRS, CDR2 YFSETQ. V was trimmed by 0 bases and J by 1 base, leaving 8 bases between them. CDR3 length: 15 residues. CDR3: CASSLVGASNQPQHF. CDR3 in DNA: TGCGCCAGCAGCTTGGTGGGGGCAAGCAATCAGCCCCAGCATTTT. Together with reference TRBV5-1 and TRBJ1-5, the CDR3 gives the full variable domain: KAGVTQTPRYLIKTRGQQVTLSCSPISGHRSVSWYQQTPGQGLQFLFEYFSETQRNKGNFPGRFSGRQFSNSRSEMNVSTLELGDSALYLCASSLVGASNQPQHFGDGTRLSIL.

The rearrangement uses TRBV4-1 and TRBJ1-3, with 8 bases matching TRBD1. The V segment lost 2 bases and the J segment 2 bases; nucleotides outside the gene matches: 8. Germline values: CDR1 MGHRA, CDR2 YSYEKL. This CDR3 is 17 amino acids long. CDR3 DNA sequence: TGCGCCAGCAGCCAACCCCGGACAGGGAAAACTGGAAACACCATATATTTT. Amino acids: CASSQPRTGKTGNTIYF.

The chain has TRBV14 and TRBJ1-4, with TRBD1 matching 7 bases. J lost 5 bases, V lost 2 bases, and 5 bases had no gene match. CDR1 is SGHDN, CDR2 FVKESK, per germline. This CDR3 region has 15 residues. CDR3 DNA sequence: TGTGCCAGCAGCCAATCGACAGGGAAGAATGAAAAACTGTTTTTT. It translates to CASSQSTGKNEKLFF.